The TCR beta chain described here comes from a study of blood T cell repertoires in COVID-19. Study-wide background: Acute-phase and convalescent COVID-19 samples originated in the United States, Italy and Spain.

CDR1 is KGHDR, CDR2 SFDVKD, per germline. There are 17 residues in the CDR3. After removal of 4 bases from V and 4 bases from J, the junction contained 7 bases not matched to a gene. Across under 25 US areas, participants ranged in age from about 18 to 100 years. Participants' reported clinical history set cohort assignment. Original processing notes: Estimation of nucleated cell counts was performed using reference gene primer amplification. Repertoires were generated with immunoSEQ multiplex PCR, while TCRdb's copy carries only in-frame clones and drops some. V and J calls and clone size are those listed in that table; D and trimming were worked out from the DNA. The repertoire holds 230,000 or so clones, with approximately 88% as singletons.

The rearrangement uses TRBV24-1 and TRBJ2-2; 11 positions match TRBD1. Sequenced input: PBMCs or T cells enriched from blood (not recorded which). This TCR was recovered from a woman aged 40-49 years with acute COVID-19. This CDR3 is CATSDPGQGVGTGELFF. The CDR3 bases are TGTGCCACCAGTGACCCGGGACAGGGGGTTGGCACCGGGGAGCTGTTTTTT.